This TCR beta chain was captured by sequencing in a study of T cell responses to AZD1222 COVID-19 vaccine. Background on the study: Second-dose timings of about 4 or about 12 weeks were pooled. Findings and limits, study-wide: Repertoires were obtained only post-peak T cell response. Spike was spanned by vaccine-associated CD4 TCRs, which were dominant at 160-218 and 743-854.

TCRdb's table, derived via immunoSEQ multiplex PCR, lists solely in-frame clones and lacks some. Altogether some 140,000 clones are present, roughly 82% being singletons, with the ten largest covering about 4%. This CDR3 comprises 14 residues. Germline-derived CDR1 and CDR2 are MDHEN and SYDVKM. V was pared by 6 bases and J by 0 bases, with 11 bases between. On this clone: Its antigen remains unidentified.

This specimen was peripheral blood, taken on day 0 of AZD1222 vaccination. The receptor was derived from an adult in good health. This rearrangement joins TRBV28 to TRBJ1-1, with D possibly TRBD1 on 5 matching bases. The CDR3 loop is CASRTQGVNTEAFF. The DNA for the CDR3 is TGTGCCAGCAGGACCCAGGGCGTGAACACTGAAGCTTTCTTT.